This entry lists 24 T cell receptor beta chains sequenced from one sample in a study of beta chain features in type 1 diabetes. The entirety of the isolated RNA underwent reverse transcription, so expressed TCRB transcripts were sequenced. The table came from immunoSEQ multiplex PCR; TCRdb's copy has only in-frame clones and leaves some out. The sample yields around 40,000 clones, roughly 56% seen once. Source material: Tregs from blood. The receptors derive from a woman aged 18-29 years in good health.

Within the sample, this clone is medium-sized. This chain links TRBV18 with TRBJ2-2; 8 nucleotides line up with TRBD2. CDR1 and CDR2 from the germline V gene are KGHSH and LQKENI. Trimming cost V 1 base and J 6 bases; bases outside gene matches: 7. The CDR3 is 16 residues long. The DNA of the CDR3 is TGTGCCAGCTCACCACTTACGGGAGGGCCCTCCGGGGAGCTGTTTTTT. It encodes CASSPLTGGPSGELFF.

The chain uses TRBV30 and TRBJ2-4; D gene ambiguous. Looked up from germline, CDR1 is GTSNPN and CDR2 is SVGIG (reference sequence). V dropped 0 bases and J dropped 5 bases, with 5 bases sitting between them. The CDR3 runs to 12 residues. Here the CDR3 reads CAWSVPENIQYF. The DNA of the CDR3 is TGTGCCTGGAGTGTACCGGAAAACATTCAGTACTTC.

The V and J genes are TRBV6-5 and TRBJ2-7, with a possible D match to TRBD1 (5 bases). The CDR3 sequence is 15 residues long. Trimming removed 0 bases at V and 3 bases at J, with 12 bases between. CDR1 and CDR2 (germline): MNHEY, SVGAGI. CDR3 nucleotide sequence: TGTGCCAGCAGTTACTCGATTCCAGGGAACTACGAGCAGTACTTC. Amino acids: CASSYSIPGNYEQYF.

The chain recombines TRBV7-8 with TRBJ2-7; TRBD1 matches 9 bases. Germline CDR1 is SGHVS and CDR2 is FQNEAQ. The J segment lost 3 bases and the V segment lost 5 bases, leaving 8 bases of the junction unmatched. The CDR3 contains 15 residues. The DNA of the CDR3 is TGTGCCAGCAGCCTGGGGGGACAGGGCCTCTACGAGCAGTACTTC. Translating gives CASSLGGQGLYEQYF.

This sequence joins TRBV28 and TRBJ2-3, with unresolved D. This CDR3 region has 12 residues. CDR1 is MDHEN and CDR2 is SYDVKM in the germline V gene. Trimming stripped 6 bases from V and 2 bases from J, with 6 bases between. Here the CDR3 DNA reads TGTGCCAGCAGGACACCCACAGATACGCAGTATTTT. It translates to CASRTPTDTQYF.

The genes are TRBV27 and TRBJ2-7, with 7 positions matching TRBD1. The J segment lost 5 bases and the V segment lost 6 bases, leaving 10 bases of the junction unmatched. The CDR3 totals 14 residues. The V gene's germline CDR1 is MNHEY and CDR2 SMNVEV (reference sequence). In nucleotides, the CDR3 is TGTGCCAGCAGACCGGGACAGATCCCCCACGAGCAGTACTTC. This codes for CASRPGQIPHEQYF.

This clone was picked up a small number of times. The gene calls are TRBV29-1 and TRBJ2-3, with TRBD2 matching over 14 bases. V was clipped by 6 bases and J by 4 bases; unmatched bases: 12. CDR1 and CDR2 (germline): SQVTM, ANQGSEA. This CDR3 has 17 amino acids. The CDR3 bases are TGCAGCGTCTCAAGAGGGACTAGCGGGAGAAAGGCAGATACGCAGTATTTT. Residues: CSVSRGTSGRKADTQYF.

The rearrangement links TRBV5-4 to TRBJ2-7, with 10 bases identical to TRBD1. The germline CDR1 and CDR2 sequences are SGHNT and YYREEE (reference sequence). The V segment lost 6 bases and the J segment 0 bases; nucleotides outside the gene matches: 9. The CDR3 runs 16 residues. The CDR3 here is CASTDNRDRGSYEQYF. The CDR3 DNA reads as TGTGCCAGCACCGACAACCGGGACAGGGGCTCCTACGAGCAGTACTTC.

In its sample, this clone was seen a few times. The V call is TRBV5-1, the J call TRBJ2-1; TRBD2 matches at 10 bases. This CDR3 is built from 15 residues. V trimming: 3 bases; J trimming: 5 bases; junction bases outside the gene matches: 5. Germline V gene sequence: CDR1 SGHRS, CDR2 YFSETQ. CDR3 sequence (DNA): TGCGCCAGCAGCTCACTAGCGGGAACCGACAATGAGCAGTTCTTC. Encoded protein: CASSSLAGTDNEQFF. The full variable domain, in which reference TRBV5-1 and TRBJ2-1 provide the parts outside the CDR3, is KAGVTQTPRYLIKTRGQQVTLSCSPISGHRSVSWYQQTPGQGLQFLFEYFSETQRNKGNFPGRFSGRQFSNSRSEMNVSTLELGDSALYLCASSSLAGTDNEQFFGPGTRLTVL.

The chain recombines TRBV7-2 with TRBJ2-7; TRBD1 matches 9 bases. The CDR3 totals 15 residues. Germline-derived CDR1 and CDR2 are SGHTA and FQGNSA. After removal of 7 bases from V and 0 bases from J, the junction contained 7 bases not matched to a gene. The CDR3 here is CASNSGQGSSYEQYF. In nucleotides, the CDR3 is TGTGCCAGCAACTCGGGACAGGGCTCCTCCTACGAGCAGTACTTC.

The V gene is TRBV29-1, the J gene TRBJ2-2; a possible D gene is TRBD2 (6 bases). V was clipped by 7 bases and J by 7 bases, with 16 bases between them. Germline V gives CDR1 SQVTM, CDR2 ANQGSEA. The CDR3 runs to 13 residues. CDR3 protein: CSALTSRDGELFF. DNA for the CDR3: TGCAGCGCACTAACTAGCAGGGACGGGGAGCTGTTTTTT.

This clone was detected a few times. The V call is TRBV6-5, the J call TRBJ2-6; D not resolved. Per germline, CDR1 MNHEY and CDR2 SVGAGI. The CDR3 totals 15 residues. Trimming pared 2 bases from V and 0 bases from J, leaving 5 bases between. The CDR3 protein is CASSYRSSGANVLTF. The CDR3 bases are TGTGCCAGCAGTTACCGCAGCTCTGGGGCCAACGTCCTGACTTTC.

This clone was seen more than once but under ten times. The chain joins TRBV29-1 to TRBJ2-7; 7 bases map to TRBD1. This CDR3 region has 14 residues. The germline gives CDR1 SQVTM, CDR2 ANQGSEA. With V trimmed by 7 bases and J by 0 bases, 9 bases remained unmatched. As DNA, the CDR3 is TGCAGCGGTCGACAGGGATCGAGCTCCTACGAGCAGTACTTC. Amino acid sequence: CSGRQGSSSYEQYF.

This clone was detected only once. This chain links TRBV5-1 with TRBJ1-1; no clear D. The germline gives CDR1 SGHRS, CDR2 YFSETQ. V lost 7 bases and J lost 3, with 13 bases in between. CDR3 length equals 13 residues. The CDR3 region is CASRWSRDTEAFF. The CDR3 region has the DNA TGCGCCAGCCGTTGGAGTCGCGACACTGAAGCTTTCTTT.

A few counts support this clone. This rearrangement joins TRBV7-2 to TRBJ1-3, with 8 nucleotides matching TRBD1. Germline V gene lookup returns CDR1 SGHTA and CDR2 FQGNSA. J was trimmed by 7 bases and V by 3 bases; bases with no gene match: 5. The CDR3 is 14 residues long. Written as DNA, the CDR3 is TGTGCCAGCAGCTTCCGGGACAGGCGGAACACCATATATTTT. This encodes CASSFRDRRNTIYF. The full variable domain, rest sourced from reference TRBV7-2 and TRBJ1-3, is GAGVSQSPSNKVTEKGKDVELRCDPISGHTALYWYRQSLGQGLEFLIYFQGNSAPDKSGLPSDRFSAERTGGSVSTLTIQRTQQEDSAVYLCASSFRDRRNTIYFGEGSWLTVV.

A single count supports this clone. The J gene is TRBJ2-5, the V gene TRBV21-1; the table's D gene call, TRBD2, was not cross checked with the DNA. TRBV21-1 is tagged as a pseudogene. The CDR3 is 15 amino acids. CDR3 coding DNA: TGTGCCAGCAGCAGCTCAGCCTTTCACGGGGGGACCCAGTACTTC. Its protein product is CASSSSAFHGGTQYF.

This clone was observed a handful of times. For the CDR3, the DNA is TGTGCCAGCAGCTTGCGGGCGGCGGGGAAGACTGAAGCTTTCTTT. This sequence encodes CASSLRAAGKTEAFF. This chain uses TRBV5-6 with TRBJ1-1; D is ambiguous. This CDR3 is 15 amino acids long. Germline-derived CDR1 and CDR2 are SGHDT and YYEEEE. Trimming pared 1 base from V and 5 bases from J, leaving 15 bases between.

To note about this clone: The sample has other DNA sequences that encode this CDR3 too. The chain joins TRBV29-1 to TRBJ2-3; TRBD2 agrees at 7 bases. The trim removed 7 bases at V and 2 bases at J, leaving 6 bases unmatched. CDR3 length equals 13 residues. The V gene's germline CDR1 is SQVTM and CDR2 ANQGSEA. DNA for the CDR3: TGCAGCGCCAAGGCGGGAGTCACAGATACGCAGTATTTT. It specifies CSAKAGVTDTQYF.

This clone came up a few times. The genes are TRBV7-2 and TRBJ2-3, with 8 bases fitting TRBD1. Germline V gene sequence: CDR1 SGHTA, CDR2 FQGNSA. J gave up 5 bases and V 5 bases, and 0 bases lay outside the gene matches. The CDR3 sequence is 12 residues long. CDR3 amino acids: CASSGQGDTQYF. The CDR3, as DNA: TGTGCCAGCAGCGGACAGGGAGATACGCAGTATTTT.

This clone was seen a single time. V usage is TRBV6-6 and J usage is TRBJ2-4; the match to TRBD2 covers 13 bases. Germline CDR1 reads MNHNY; CDR2 reads SVGAGI (reference sequence). The trim removed 2 bases at V and 8 bases at J, leaving 6 bases unmatched. The CDR3 has 16 amino acids. The CDR3 sequence is CASSYPGTSGTYIQYF. The DNA of the CDR3 is TGTGCCAGCAGTTACCCCGGGACTAGCGGGACTTACATTCAGTACTTC.

The chain carries TRBV6-4 and TRBJ2-2; 8 bases map to TRBD2. Trimming at V came to 4 bases and at J to 0 bases, leaving 1 base not matched to a gene. Germline V gives CDR1 MRHNA, CDR2 SNTAGT. This CDR3 spans 15 amino acids. In nucleotides, the CDR3 is TGTGCCAGCAGTGCGGGACTAGCGAACACCGGGGAGCTGTTTTTT. This gives the protein CASSAGLANTGELFF.

CDR3 nucleotides: TGCGCCAGCAGCGTAGGGGTTGGGACTGAAGCTTTCTTT. This codes for CASSVGVGTEAFF. This chain uses TRBV5-1 with TRBJ1-1; perhaps TRBD1 as D (5 bases). The CDR3 totals 13 residues. Trimming cost V 4 bases and J 5 bases, with 12 bases left between them. The V gene's germline CDR1 is SGHRS and CDR2 YFSETQ.

The chain uses TRBV7-2 and TRBJ1-2; 7 nucleotides line up with TRBD1. V trimming: 6 bases; J trimming: 3 bases; junction bases outside the gene matches: 7. The germline CDR1 and CDR2 sequences are SGHTA and FQGNSA. This CDR3 has 14 residues. This CDR3 reads CASSPRQGDYGYTF. In DNA, the CDR3 is TGTGCCAGCAGTCCTAGACAGGGAGACTATGGCTACACCTTC.

The CDR3 DNA sequence: TGTGCCAGCTCACCTGGGGCAGGATCGGGGACCCAGTACTTC. It yields the protein CASSPGAGSGTQYF. The V call is TRBV18, the J call TRBJ2-5; weak D call: TRBD1 (5 bases). The CDR3 is 14 residues long. The V and J ends lost 3 bases and 7 bases respectively, with 15 bases between them. The germline CDR1 and CDR2 sequences are KGHSH and LQKENI.